This T cell receptor (beta chain) derives from a study of blood T cell repertoires in COVID-19. Looking at the study overall: The United States, Italy and Spain provided the acute and convalescent COVID-19 samples. Sample material is recorded as cDNA or gDNA derived from T cells, B-cell-depleted T cells, or PBMCs.

Authors' analysis steps: The authors estimated nucleated cell counts from reference gene primer amplification. Only in-frame clones appear in the TCRdb table, and some are missing; sequencing was by immunoSEQ multiplex PCR. V and J calls and clone size come straight from that table; D and trimming were deduced from the DNA. This table holds 200,000 to 250,000 clones, approximately 84% found once. The CDR3 length is 18 residues. V shed 3 bases, J shed 0 bases, and the junction held 8 bases outside the gene matches. Germline V gene sequence: CDR1 SGHRS, CDR2 YFSETQ. The TCR sequence derives from a man aged 50 to 60 who had recovered from COVID-19. The V gene is TRBV5-1, the J gene TRBJ2-1; 11 bases are shared with TRBD2. The sample comprised peripheral blood. The CDR3: CASSYYLAGGTSYNEQFF. CDR3 DNA sequence: TGCGCCAGCAGCTATTATCTAGCGGGAGGCACCTCCTACAATGAGCAGTTCTTC. The full variable domain, rest sourced from reference TRBV5-1 and TRBJ2-1, is KAGVTQTPRYLIKTRGQQVTLSCSPISGHRSVSWYQQTPGQGLQFLFEYFSETQRNKGNFPGRFSGRQFSNSRSEMNVSTLELGDSALYLCASSYYLAGGTSYNEQFFGPGTRLTVL.